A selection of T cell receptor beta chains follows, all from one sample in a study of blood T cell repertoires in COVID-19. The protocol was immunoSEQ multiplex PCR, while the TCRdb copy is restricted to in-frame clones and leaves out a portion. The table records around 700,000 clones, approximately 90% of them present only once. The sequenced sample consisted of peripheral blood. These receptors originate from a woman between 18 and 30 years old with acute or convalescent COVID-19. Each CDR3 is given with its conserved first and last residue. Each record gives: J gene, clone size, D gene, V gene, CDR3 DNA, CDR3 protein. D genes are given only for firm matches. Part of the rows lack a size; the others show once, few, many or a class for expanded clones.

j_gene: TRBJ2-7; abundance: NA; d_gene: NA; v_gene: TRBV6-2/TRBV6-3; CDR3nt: TGTGCCAGCAGTCAAACAATCGGGGGCGAGCAGTACTTC; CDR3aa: CASSQTIGGEQYF
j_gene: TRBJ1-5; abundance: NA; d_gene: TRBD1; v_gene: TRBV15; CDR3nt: TGTGCCACCAGCAGAGTCATAAGACAGGGTAGCAATCAGCCCCAGCATTTT; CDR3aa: CATSRVIRQGSNQPQHF
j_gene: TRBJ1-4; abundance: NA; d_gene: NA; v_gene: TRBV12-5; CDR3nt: TGTGCTAGTGGTTTGGACACAGGGCGAGGCAGTGAAAAACTGTTTTTT; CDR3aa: CASGLDTGRGSEKLFF
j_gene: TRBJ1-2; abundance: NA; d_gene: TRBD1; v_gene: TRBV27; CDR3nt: TGTGCCAGCAGCTTATCCTGGGGACAGGGTAGCTATGGCTACACCTTC; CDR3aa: CASSLSWGQGSYGYTF
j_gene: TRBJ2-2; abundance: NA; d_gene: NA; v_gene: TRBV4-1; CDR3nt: TGCGCCAGCAGCCAAGAGGCGGGACTCAACACCGGGGAGCTGTTTTTT; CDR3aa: CASSQEAGLNTGELFF
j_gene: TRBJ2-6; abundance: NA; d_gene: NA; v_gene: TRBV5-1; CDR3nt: TGCGCCAGCAGCTTGTATGCAGGGGCGCCAGCTGGGGCCAACGTCCTGACTTTC; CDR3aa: CASSLYAGAPAGANVLTF
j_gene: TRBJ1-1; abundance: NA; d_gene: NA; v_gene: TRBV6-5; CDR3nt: TGTGCCAGCAGTTACCTCCCAGGGTTCTCCACTGAAGCTTTCTTT; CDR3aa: CASSYLPGFSTEAFF
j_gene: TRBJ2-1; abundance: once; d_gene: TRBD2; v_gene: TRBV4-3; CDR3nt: TGCGCCAGCAGCCAAGTAGCGGGGAGCTCCTACAATGAGCAGTTCTTC; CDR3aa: CASSQVAGSSYNEQFF
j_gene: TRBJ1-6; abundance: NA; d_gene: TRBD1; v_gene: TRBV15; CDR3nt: TGTGCCACCAGCAGGGAAGGGGGCCGTGGCACCCTCCACTTT; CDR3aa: CATSREGGRGTLHF
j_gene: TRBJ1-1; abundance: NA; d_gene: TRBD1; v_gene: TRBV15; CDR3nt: TGTGCCACCAGCAGAGAAAGACAGGGTATCACTGAAGCTTTCTTT; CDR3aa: CATSRERQGITEAFF
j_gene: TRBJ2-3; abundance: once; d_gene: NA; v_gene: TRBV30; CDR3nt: TGTGCCTGGAGTCCCTTAACAGAAAACACAGATACGCAGTATTTT; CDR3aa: CAWSPLTENTDTQYF
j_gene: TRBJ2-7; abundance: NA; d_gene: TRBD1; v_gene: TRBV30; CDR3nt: TGTGCCTGGAGTTATGACAGGGGACCCTACGAGCAGTACTTC; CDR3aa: CAWSYDRGPYEQYF
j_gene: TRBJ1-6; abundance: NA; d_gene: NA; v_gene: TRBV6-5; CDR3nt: TGTGCCAGCAGCCTCACAGCCCCTCATTCACCCCTCCACTTT; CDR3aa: CASSLTAPHSPLHF
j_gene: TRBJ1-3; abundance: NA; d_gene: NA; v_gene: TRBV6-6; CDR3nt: TGTGCCAGCAGTCACCAGGGGATCGGAACTGGAAACACCATATATTTT; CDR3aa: CASSHQGIGTGNTIYF
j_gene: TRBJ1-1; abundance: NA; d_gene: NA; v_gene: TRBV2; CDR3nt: TGTGCCAATGGAGGCACTGAAGCTTTCTTT; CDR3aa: CANGGTEAFF
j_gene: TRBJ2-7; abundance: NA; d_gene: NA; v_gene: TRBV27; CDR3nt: TGTGCCAGCAGTTCTCTCCGGGCAGGGACCTACGAGCAGTACTTC; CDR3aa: CASSSLRAGTYEQYF
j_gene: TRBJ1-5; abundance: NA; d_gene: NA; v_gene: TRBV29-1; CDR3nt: TGCAGCGCGGTTTGGGGGCAGCGAAATCAGCCCCAGCATTTT; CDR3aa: CSAVWGQRNQPQHF
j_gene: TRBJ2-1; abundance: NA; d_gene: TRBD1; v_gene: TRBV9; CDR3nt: TGTGCCAGCAGCGTAGGGACAGGGACCTCCTACAATGAGCAGTTCTTC; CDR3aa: CASSVGTGTSYNEQFF
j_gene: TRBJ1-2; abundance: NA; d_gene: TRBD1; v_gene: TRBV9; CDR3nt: TGTGCCAGCAGCGCCCGGACAGGGGGTAATGGCTACACCTTC; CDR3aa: CASSARTGGNGYTF
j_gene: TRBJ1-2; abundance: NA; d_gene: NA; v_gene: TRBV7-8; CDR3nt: TGTGCCAGCAGCGCCGCGAGAGGACTGCGATATGGCTACACCTTC; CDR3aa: CASSAARGLRYGYTF
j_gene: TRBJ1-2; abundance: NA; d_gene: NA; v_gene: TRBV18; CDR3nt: TGTGCCAGCTCACTAGCGAACACAAGGGTCCGAGGGGGCTACACCTTC; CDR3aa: CASSLANTRVRGGYTF
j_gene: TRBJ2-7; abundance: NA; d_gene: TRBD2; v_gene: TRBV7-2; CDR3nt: TGTGCCAGCAGCGTAGCGGGGGGGCGGGACGAGCAGTACTTC; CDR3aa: CASSVAGGRDEQYF
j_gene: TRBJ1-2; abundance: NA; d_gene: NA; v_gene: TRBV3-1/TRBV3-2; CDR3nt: TGTGCCAGCAGTACTAACTATGGCTACACCTTC; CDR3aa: CASSTNYGYTF
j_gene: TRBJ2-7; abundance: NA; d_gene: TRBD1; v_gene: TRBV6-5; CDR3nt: TGTGCCAGCCGGGACAGGGGCTCCCTCGAGCAGTACTTC; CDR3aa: CASRDRGSLEQYF
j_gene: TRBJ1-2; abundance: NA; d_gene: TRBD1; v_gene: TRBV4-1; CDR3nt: TGCGCCAGCAGCCAAGGGGACAGACCTAACTATGGCTACACCTTC; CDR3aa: CASSQGDRPNYGYTF
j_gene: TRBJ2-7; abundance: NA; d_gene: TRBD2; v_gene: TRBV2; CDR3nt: TGTGCCAGCAGCGCGCCAACTAGCGGGGGGACCTCCTACGAGCAGTACTTC; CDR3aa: CASSAPTSGGTSYEQYF
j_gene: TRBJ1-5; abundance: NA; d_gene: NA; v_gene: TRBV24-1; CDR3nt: TGTGCCACCAGTGAGGCAGGAGGAAGACAGCCCCAGCATTTT; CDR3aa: CATSEAGGRQPQHF
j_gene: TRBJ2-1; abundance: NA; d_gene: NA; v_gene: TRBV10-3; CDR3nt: TGTGCCATAACAGGGGGAGGGTCCTACAATGAGCAGTTCTTC; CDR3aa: CAITGGGSYNEQFF
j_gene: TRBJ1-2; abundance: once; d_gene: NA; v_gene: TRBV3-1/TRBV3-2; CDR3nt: TGTGCCAGCAGCCCGTGGGGGCAGAATGGCTACACCTTC; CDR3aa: CASSPWGQNGYTF
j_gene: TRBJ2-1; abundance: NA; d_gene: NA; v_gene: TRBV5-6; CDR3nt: TGTGCCAGCAGCCCGGGACTTGGGGCCGATGAGCAGTTCTTC; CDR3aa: CASSPGLGADEQFF
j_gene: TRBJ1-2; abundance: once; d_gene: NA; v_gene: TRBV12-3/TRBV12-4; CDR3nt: TGTGCCAGCAGTTTCAACGGAGTCTATGGCTACACCTTC; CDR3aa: CASSFNGVYGYTF
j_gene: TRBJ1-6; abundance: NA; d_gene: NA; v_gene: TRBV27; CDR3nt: TGTGCCAGCAGTCGGGGGAAGAGTAATTCACCCCTCCACTTT; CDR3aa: CASSRGKSNSPLHF
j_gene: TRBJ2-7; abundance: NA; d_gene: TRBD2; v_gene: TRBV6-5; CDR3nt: TGTGCCAGCAGATATAGCGGGGGGATACCTTACGAGCAGTACTTC; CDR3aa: CASRYSGGIPYEQYF
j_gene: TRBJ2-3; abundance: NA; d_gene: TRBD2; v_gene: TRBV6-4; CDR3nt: TGTGCCAGCAGTGAACAACTAGCGGGGGGCAGCACAGATACGCAGTATTTT; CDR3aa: CASSEQLAGGSTDTQYF
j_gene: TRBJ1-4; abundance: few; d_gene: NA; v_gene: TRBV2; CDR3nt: TGTGCCAGCAGAGTCCACCGGGATGAAAAACTGTTTTTT; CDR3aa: CASRVHRDEKLFF
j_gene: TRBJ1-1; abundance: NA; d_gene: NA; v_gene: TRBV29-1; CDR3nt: TGCAGCGTTGAAGATGCCCCCACCTTACCAGGGACTTACACTGAAGCTTTCTTT; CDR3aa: CSVEDAPTLPGTYTEAFF
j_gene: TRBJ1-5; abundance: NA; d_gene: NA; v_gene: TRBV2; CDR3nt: TGTGCCAGCAGTGGACCCGGCGGGCATCAGCCCCAGCATTTT; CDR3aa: CASSGPGGHQPQHF
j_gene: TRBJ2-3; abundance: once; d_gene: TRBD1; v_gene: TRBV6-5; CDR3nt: TGTGCCAGCATCCCCGACAGGGCGAAAGATACGCAGTATTTT; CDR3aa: CASIPDRAKDTQYF
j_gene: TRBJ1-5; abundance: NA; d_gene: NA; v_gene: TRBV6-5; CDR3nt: TGTGCCAGCAGCAACCGACATAGCAATCAGCCCCAGCATTTT; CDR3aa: CASSNRHSNQPQHF
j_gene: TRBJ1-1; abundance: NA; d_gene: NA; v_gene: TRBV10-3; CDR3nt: TGTGCCATCAGTCCCAGGGGTCTGAACACTGAAGCTTTCTTT; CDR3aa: CAISPRGLNTEAFF
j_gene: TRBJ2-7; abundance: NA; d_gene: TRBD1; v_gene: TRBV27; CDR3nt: TGTGCCAGCAGCGCCGGGACAGGGTATTCCTACGAGCAGTACTTC; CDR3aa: CASSAGTGYSYEQYF
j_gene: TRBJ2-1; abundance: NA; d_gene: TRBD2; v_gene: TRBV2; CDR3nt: TGTGCCAGCAGTGAGGGTTATAGCGGGGTCAAGGGGCAGTTCTTC; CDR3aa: CASSEGYSGVKGQFF
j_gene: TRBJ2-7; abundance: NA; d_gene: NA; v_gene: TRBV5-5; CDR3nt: TGTGCCAGCAGCTTCAACAGTTACGAGCAGTACTTC; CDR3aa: CASSFNSYEQYF
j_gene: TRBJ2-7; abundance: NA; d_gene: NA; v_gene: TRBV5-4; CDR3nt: TGTGCCAGCAGCCCCCAATCCACGGGGTTTTACGAGCAGTACTTC; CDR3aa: CASSPQSTGFYEQYF
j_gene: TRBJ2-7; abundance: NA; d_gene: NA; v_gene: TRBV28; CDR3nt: TGTGCCAGCAGTTTAGTTCCCCTACTTTACTCAACCTACGAGCAGTACTTC; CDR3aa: CASSLVPLLYSTYEQYF
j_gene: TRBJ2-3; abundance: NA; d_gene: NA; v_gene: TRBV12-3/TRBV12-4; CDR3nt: TGTGCCAGCAGCCCAGGGGATACGCAGTATTTT; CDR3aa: CASSPGDTQYF
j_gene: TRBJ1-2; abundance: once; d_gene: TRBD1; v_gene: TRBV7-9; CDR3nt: TGTGCCAGCAGCTTACGGGACAGGGGTTCCGGCTACACCTTC; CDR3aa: CASSLRDRGSGYTF
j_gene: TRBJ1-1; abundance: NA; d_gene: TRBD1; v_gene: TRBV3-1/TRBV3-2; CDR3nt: TGTGCCAGCAGCCCGAGGGACAGGGCGGGGACTGAAGCTTTCTTT; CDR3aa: CASSPRDRAGTEAFF
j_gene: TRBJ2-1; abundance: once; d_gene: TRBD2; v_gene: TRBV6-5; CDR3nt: TGTGCCAGCAGTTTAGCGGGGGGGTTCTACAATGAGCAGTTCTTC; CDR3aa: CASSLAGGFYNEQFF
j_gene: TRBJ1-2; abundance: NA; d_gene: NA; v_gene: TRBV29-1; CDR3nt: TGCAGCGTTGACGTCGGGGGTAGATACACCTTC; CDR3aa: CSVDVGGRYTF
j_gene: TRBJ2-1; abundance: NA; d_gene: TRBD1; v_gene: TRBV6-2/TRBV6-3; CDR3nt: TGTGCCAGCAGTTACTCTACTCGGACAGGGCACTACAATGAGCAGTTCTTC; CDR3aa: CASSYSTRTGHYNEQFF
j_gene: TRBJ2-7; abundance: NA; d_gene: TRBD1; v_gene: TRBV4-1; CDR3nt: TGCGCCAGCAGCCAAGTACAGGGGCACTACGAGCAGTACTTC; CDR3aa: CASSQVQGHYEQYF
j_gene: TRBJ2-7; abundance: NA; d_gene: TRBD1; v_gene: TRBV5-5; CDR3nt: TGTGCCAGCAGGCCGGGACAGGTCATCTCCTACGAGCAGTACTTC; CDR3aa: CASRPGQVISYEQYF
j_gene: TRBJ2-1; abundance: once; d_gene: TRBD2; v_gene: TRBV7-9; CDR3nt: TGTGCCAGCAGGGGGAGACTAGCGGGGGGACCCTACAATGAGCAGTTCTTC; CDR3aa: CASRGRLAGGPYNEQFF
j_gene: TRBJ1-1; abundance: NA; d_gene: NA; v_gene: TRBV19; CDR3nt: TGTGCCAGTACCTATAGAAGCCAGGGGATATTGTATACTGAAGCTTTCTTT; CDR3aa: CASTYRSQGILYTEAFF
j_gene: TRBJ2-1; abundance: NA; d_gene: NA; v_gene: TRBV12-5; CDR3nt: TGTGCTAGTGTCAAAGACTGGAGCTCCTACAATGAGCAGTTCTTC; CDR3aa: CASVKDWSSYNEQFF
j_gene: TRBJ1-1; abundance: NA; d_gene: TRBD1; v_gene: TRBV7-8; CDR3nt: TGTGCCAGCAGCCGACAGGGAAATATGAACACTGAAGCTTTCTTT; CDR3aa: CASSRQGNMNTEAFF